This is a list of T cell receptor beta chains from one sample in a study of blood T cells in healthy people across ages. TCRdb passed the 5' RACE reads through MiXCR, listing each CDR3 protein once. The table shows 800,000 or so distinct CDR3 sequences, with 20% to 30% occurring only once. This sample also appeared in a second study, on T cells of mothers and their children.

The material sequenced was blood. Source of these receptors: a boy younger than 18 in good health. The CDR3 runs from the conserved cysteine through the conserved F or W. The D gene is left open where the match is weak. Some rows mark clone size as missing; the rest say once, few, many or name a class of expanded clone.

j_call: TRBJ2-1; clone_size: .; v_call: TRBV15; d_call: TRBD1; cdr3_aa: CATSDRGWNEQFF; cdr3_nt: TGTGCCACCAGTGACAGGGGATGGAATGAGCAGTTCTTC
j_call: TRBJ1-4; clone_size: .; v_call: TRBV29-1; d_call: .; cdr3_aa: CSVATANEKLFF; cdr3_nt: TGCAGCGTTGCGACCGCAAATGAAAAACTGTTTTTT
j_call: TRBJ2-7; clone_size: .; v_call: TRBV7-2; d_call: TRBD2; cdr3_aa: CASSLDGAGGFGYEQYF; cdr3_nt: TGTGCCAGCAGCTTAGACGGAGCGGGGGGGTTTGGCTACGAGCAGTACTTC
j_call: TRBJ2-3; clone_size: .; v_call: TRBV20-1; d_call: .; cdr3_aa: CSAQRGDTQYF; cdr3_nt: TGCAGTGCGCAACGGGGGGATACGCAGTATTTT
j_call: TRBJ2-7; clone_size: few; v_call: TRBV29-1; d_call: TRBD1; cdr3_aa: CSGVLPGQGTYEQYF; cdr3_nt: TGCAGCGGTGTTCTACCGGGACAGGGAACCTACGAGCAGTACTTC
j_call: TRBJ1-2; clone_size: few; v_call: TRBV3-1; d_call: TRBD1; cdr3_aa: CASSQGNRGDYGYTF; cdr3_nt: TGTGCCAGCAGCCAAGGGAACAGGGGGGACTATGGCTACACCTTC
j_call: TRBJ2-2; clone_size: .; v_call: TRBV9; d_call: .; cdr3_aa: CASSVVSLASTGELFF; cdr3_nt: TGTGCCAGCAGCGTAGTGAGTTTAGCCAGCACCGGGGAGCTGTTTTTT
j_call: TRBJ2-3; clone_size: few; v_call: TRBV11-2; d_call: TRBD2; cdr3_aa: CASSLGRPGGADTQYF; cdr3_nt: TGTGCCAGCAGCTTAGGTCGACCCGGGGGGGCAGATACGCAGTATTTT
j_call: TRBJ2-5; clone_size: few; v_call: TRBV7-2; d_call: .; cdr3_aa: CASSLLLGLAETQYF; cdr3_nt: TGTGCCAGCAGCTTGCTGTTGGGTTTGGCGGAGACCCAGTACTTC
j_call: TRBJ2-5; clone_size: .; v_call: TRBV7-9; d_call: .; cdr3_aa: CASSGGSQETQYF; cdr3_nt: TGTGCCAGCAGCGGCGGGTCCCAAGAGACCCAGTACTTC
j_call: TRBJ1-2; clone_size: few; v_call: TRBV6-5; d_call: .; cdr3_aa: CASSYSTPLYGYTF; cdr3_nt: TGTGCCAGCAGTTACTCGACACCGCTCTATGGCTACACCTTC
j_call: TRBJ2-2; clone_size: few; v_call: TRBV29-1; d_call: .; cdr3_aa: CSVVGGRDTGELFF; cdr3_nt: TGCAGCGTTGTCGGGGGTAGGGACACCGGGGAGCTGTTTTTT
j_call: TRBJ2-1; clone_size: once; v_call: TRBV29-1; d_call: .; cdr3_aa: CSVEGGPVEQFF; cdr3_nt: TGCAGCGTTGAAGGAGGGCCAGTTGAGCAGTTCTTC
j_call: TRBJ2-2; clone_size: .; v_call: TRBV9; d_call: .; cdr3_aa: CASSVATGHRLDTGELFF; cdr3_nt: TGTGCCAGCAGCGTAGCTACAGGACACCGGCTTGACACCGGGGAGCTGTTTTTT
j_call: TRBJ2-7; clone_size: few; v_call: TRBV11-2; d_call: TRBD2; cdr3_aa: CASSPRLASQRNEQYF; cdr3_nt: TGTGCCAGCAGCCCGAGACTAGCGTCCCAACGGAACGAGCAGTACTTC